These T cell receptor beta chains were read from a single sample in a study of shared T cell receptors in the human thymus. This table comes from immunoSEQ multiplex PCR, and its TCRdb copy is limited to in-frame clones, with some not included. The top ten hold about 0.01% of the sample, which has about 660,000 clones, approximately 90% seen once. This sample also belongs to another study, concerning human thymus T cells.

The sample was thymocytes. Source of these receptors: a boy under two years old with a congenital heart defect. Each CDR3 is given with its conserved first and last residue. D genes are given only for firm matches. Some rows have no size entry. The others give once, few or many, or a class for an expanded clone.

abundance: .; v_gene: TRBV27; j_gene: TRBJ1-5; d_gene: .; CDR3aa: CASRLDGSQGRGNQPQHF; CDR3nt: TGTGCCAGCAGGTTAGACGGCTCCCAGGGGAGAGGCAATCAGCCCCAGCATTTT
abundance: .; v_gene: TRBV10-1; j_gene: TRBJ2-1; d_gene: .; CDR3aa: CASSDSVSNEQFF; CDR3nt: TGCGCCAGCAGTGATTCGGTCTCCAATGAGCAGTTCTTC
abundance: once; v_gene: TRBV28; j_gene: TRBJ1-2; d_gene: TRBD1; CDR3aa: CASSLQGTGAYYYGYTF; CDR3nt: TGTGCCAGCAGTTTACAGGGGACAGGGGCCTACTACTATGGCTACACCTTC
abundance: .; v_gene: TRBV4-1; j_gene: TRBJ2-1; d_gene: .; CDR3aa: CASSQVRRDSNNEQFF; CDR3nt: TGCGCCAGCAGCCAAGTGAGGCGGGACTCAAACAATGAGCAGTTCTTC
abundance: .; v_gene: TRBV18; j_gene: TRBJ1-5; d_gene: .; CDR3aa: CASSPSRGQPQHF; CDR3nt: TGTGCCAGCTCTCCCTCAAGGGGTCAGCCCCAGCATTTT
abundance: .; v_gene: TRBV5-1; j_gene: TRBJ2-7; d_gene: TRBD2; CDR3aa: CASSCTGTSGPYEQYF; CDR3nt: TGCGCCAGCAGCTGCACCGGGACTAGCGGGCCCTACGAGCAGTACTTC
abundance: .; v_gene: TRBV18; j_gene: TRBJ1-5; d_gene: TRBD1; CDR3aa: CASSPLAPRDRGSNQPQHF; CDR3nt: TGTGCCAGCTCACCACTAGCCCCCAGGGACAGGGGTAGCAATCAGCCCCAGCATTTT
abundance: .; v_gene: TRBV15; j_gene: TRBJ2-7; d_gene: TRBD2; CDR3aa: CATSSREASYEQYF; CDR3nt: TGTGCCACCAGCAGCCGGGAGGCGTCCTACGAGCAGTACTTC
abundance: .; v_gene: TRBV9; j_gene: TRBJ2-3; d_gene: TRBD2; CDR3aa: CASSHGGAPTDTQYF; CDR3nt: TGTGCCAGCAGCCACGGGGGGGCGCCTACAGATACGCAGTATTTT
abundance: .; v_gene: TRBV4-3; j_gene: TRBJ2-3; d_gene: TRBD2; CDR3aa: CASSQGRTSGGLTDTQYF; CDR3nt: TGCGCCAGCAGCCAGGGAAGGACTAGCGGGGGCCTCACAGATACGCAGTATTTT